This T cell receptor beta chain was found in a study of OX40 agonist ivuxolimab in advanced cancers. Study background: At 0.01 to 10 mg/kg, ivuxolimab was administered intravenously to patients every 2 weeks.

The table lists this clone with a count of one. Some clones are missing from TCRdb's copy, which holds only in-frame ones; the method was immunoSEQ multiplex PCR. In the table there are roughly 59,000 clones, roughly 84% of which are singletons. This receptor was identified in an adult with an advanced solid tumor such as melanoma, head and neck, liver or kidney cancer. This specimen consisted of CD4+ or CD8+ T cells sorted from blood, obtained in a trial of the OX40 agonist ivuxolimab.

For the CDR3, the DNA is TGCGCCAGCAGCTTGGCTAGCGGGAATACAGATACGCAGTATTTT. It is translated as CASSLASGNTDTQYF. The chain uses TRBV5-1 and TRBJ2-3, with 9 bases matching TRBD2. Germline-derived CDR1 and CDR2 are SGHRS and YFSETQ. V lost 0 bases and J lost 3; bases outside the gene matches: 2. The CDR3 sequence is 15 residues long.